Listed below are T cell receptor beta chains from one sample, sequenced in a study of blood T cell repertoires in COVID-19. Sequencing used immunoSEQ multiplex PCR; TCRdb keeps in-frame clones, though not all of them. The data show over 400,000 clones, 85% to 90% seen once. Material: peripheral blood. The receptors were gathered from a woman aged 45-59 years with COVID-19, enrolled during active disease. Both conserved end residues are part of each CDR3. A D gene is named only where the DNA matches it firmly. Where a row states a size, it is once, few, many or the class of an expanded clone; other rows omit it.

size	D	V	J	DNA	CDR3
.	.	TRBV19	TRBJ1-1	.	CASTSDTMNTEAFF
.	.	TRBV5-8	TRBJ2-7	TGTGCCAGCAGCTTGGGGGGGGTTTTTAGGGGCGCTGAGCAGTACTTC	CASSLGGVFRGAEQYF
.	.	TRBV4-1	TRBJ1-2	TGCGCCAGCAGCACCTCGGGGAGAGACTATGGCTACACCTTC	CASSTSGRDYGYTF
.	.	TRBV27	TRBJ2-7	TGTGCCAGCAGCCGGGCGGGCTTCCCAAACGAGCAGTACTTC	CASSRAGFPNEQYF
.	.	TRBV2	TRBJ2-3	TGTGCCAGCAGAGTTTCCAGGGGATCGGATACGCAGTATTTT	CASRVSRGSDTQYF
.	.	TRBV29-1	TRBJ2-1	TGCAGCGTTGAAGATCTTAGGGCGGGCCGGTCCTACAATGAGCAGTTCTTC	CSVEDLRAGRSYNEQFF
.	.	TRBV7-8	TRBJ2-7	TGTGCCAGCAGCTTAGCCCCGGGATCGAGCTACGAGCAGTACTTC	CASSLAPGSSYEQYF
once	TRBD2	TRBV18	TRBJ2-1	TGTGCCAGCTCACCACTAGCGGGGAGTTACAATGAGCAGTTCTTC	CASSPLAGSYNEQFF
.	TRBD1	TRBV27	TRBJ2-3	TGTGCCAGCAGTTCGAGGATCGAGACAGGGGGCACAGATACGCAGTATTTT	CASSSRIETGGTDTQYF
.	.	TRBV6-1	TRBJ2-5	TGTGCCAGCAGTGAAGTTGCAGGGTCGATGAAGACCCAGTACTTC	CASSEVAGSMKTQYF
.	.	TRBV19	TRBJ2-1	TGTGCCACCAAGGGGCTAGTTCTGGGAAATGAGCAGTTCTTC	CATKGLVLGNEQFF
.	.	TRBV7-9	TRBJ1-2	TGTGCCAGCAGCTTAGACGCAACCCGGGACTATGGCTACACCTTC	CASSLDATRDYGYTF
.	.	TRBV29-1	TRBJ1-1	TGCAGCTCCGGGGGGGGCAGAGTAAACACTGAAGCTTTCTTT	CSSGGGRVNTEAFF
.	.	TRBV2	TRBJ2-1	TGTGCCAGCAGCTCTACAGAGTCCCCCTACAATGAGCAGTTCTTC	CASSSTESPYNEQFF
.	TRBD1	TRBV15	TRBJ2-3	TGTGCCACCAGCACCAGGACAGGGGGCCCCCGTAATACGCAGTATTTT	CATSTRTGGPRNTQYF
.	TRBD1	TRBV19	TRBJ2-5	TGTGCCAGTAGTCCCCGGGACAGGGGGCTGGAGACCCAGTACTTC	CASSPRDRGLETQYF
.	TRBD1	TRBV24-1	TRBJ1-1	TGTGCCACCAGTGATTTTGAACAGGGGCACCTTTTCTTT	CATSDFEQGHLFF
.	TRBD2	TRBV5-4	TRBJ2-2	TGTGCCAGCAGCCTGGGACTAACAGAAACCGGGGAGCTGTTTTTT	CASSLGLTETGELFF
.	TRBD1	TRBV7-8	TRBJ1-3	TGTGCCAGCAGCTCGGGACAGGCCCACTCTGGAAACACCATATATTTT	CASSSGQAHSGNTIYF
once	TRBD2	TRBV4-2	TRBJ2-1	TGTGCCAGCAGCCAAGTTATTGACGGGGGGGTCCGGTTCTTC	CASSQVIDGGVRFF
.	.	TRBV5-1	TRBJ2-3	TGCGCCAGCAGCTTCAGGGGTCGTACAGATACGCAGTATTTT	CASSFRGRTDTQYF
.	.	TRBV2	TRBJ1-6	TGTGCCAGCAGTGCGACTCAAATTCCACCCCTCCACTTT	CASSATQIPPLHF
.	TRBD2	TRBV9	TRBJ2-1	TGTGCCAGCAGTACTAGCGGGGGGCCCAATGAGCAGTTCTTC	CASSTSGGPNEQFF
.	.	TRBV6-5	TRBJ1-3	TGTGCCAGCAGTAGACTAGCTGGAAACACCATATATTTT	CASSRLAGNTIYF
.	TRBD1	TRBV28	TRBJ1-1	TGTGCCAGCACCCCCCCAGGGGACAGGACTATGAACACTGAAGCTTTCTTT	CASTPPGDRTMNTEAFF
.	.	TRBV11-2	TRBJ2-7	TGTGCCAGTACAACCGGGACAACGATCCCCTACGAGCAGTACTTC	CASTTGTTIPYEQYF
.	.	TRBV5-1	TRBJ1-4	TGCGCCAGCAGCTTGGACCAGGGATGGGATGAAAAACTGTTTTTT	CASSLDQGWDEKLFF
.	TRBD1	TRBV10-1	TRBJ1-1	TGCGCCAGCAGTGGGGGGACAGGACGAGCTTTCTTT	CASSGGTGRAFF
.	.	TRBV10-3	TRBJ1-1	TGTGCCATCAGTGAGTCTTTAGGGGGGGGAACTGAAGCTTTCTTT	CAISESLGGGTEAFF
once	TRBD1	TRBV18	TRBJ2-2	TGTGCCAGCTCAATCGGACAGGGAGTCCCCGGGGAGCTGTTTTTT	CASSIGQGVPGELFF
.	.	TRBV19	TRBJ2-5	TGTGCCAGTAGCCCGGGGAGGGGGGGACTTAGTGAGACCCAGTACTTC	CASSPGRGGLSETQYF
.	.	TRBV24-1	TRBJ2-4	TGTGCCACCAGTGAATCGGCAGAGGGAGCCAAAAACATTCAGTACTTC	CATSESAEGAKNIQYF
.	TRBD1	TRBV7-2	TRBJ1-2	TGTGCCAGCACTATTCCGGGACAGGGGCCCTATGGCTACACCTTC	CASTIPGQGPYGYTF
.	TRBD2	TRBV4-1	TRBJ2-7	TGCGCCAGCAGGACAACTTGGCGGGGGGCCCACGAGCAGTACTTC	CASRTTWRGAHEQYF
.	TRBD1	TRBV12-5	TRBJ1-1	TGTGCTAGTGGTTTGAACAGGGGGGGAGGCACTGAAGCTTTCTTT	CASGLNRGGGTEAFF
once	TRBD2	TRBV25-1	TRBJ2-7	TGTGCCAGCAGCCGGGACTATCAGTTCGAGCAGTACTTC	CASSRDYQFEQYF
.	.	TRBV29-1	TRBJ1-1	TGCAGCGTTGAAAATGGGGGGGGCACTGAAGCTTTCTTT	CSVENGGGTEAFF
.	.	TRBV19	TRBJ1-5	TGTGCCAGTAATCTCCTTCCGAATCAGCCCCAGCATTTT	CASNLLPNQPQHF
few	.	TRBV6-2/TRBV6-3	TRBJ1-1	TGTGCCAGCAGTTCCGGACACCAAACCGGGAACACTGAAGCTTTCTTT	CASSSGHQTGNTEAFF
.	.	TRBV7-2	TRBJ2-2	TGTGCCAGCAGCACTTACACCGGGGAGCTGTTTTTT	CASSTYTGELFF
.	.	TRBV19	TRBJ1-1	TGTGCCAGTAGTATCAGGGCGGGGGGCACTGAAGCTTTCTTT	CASSIRAGGTEAFF